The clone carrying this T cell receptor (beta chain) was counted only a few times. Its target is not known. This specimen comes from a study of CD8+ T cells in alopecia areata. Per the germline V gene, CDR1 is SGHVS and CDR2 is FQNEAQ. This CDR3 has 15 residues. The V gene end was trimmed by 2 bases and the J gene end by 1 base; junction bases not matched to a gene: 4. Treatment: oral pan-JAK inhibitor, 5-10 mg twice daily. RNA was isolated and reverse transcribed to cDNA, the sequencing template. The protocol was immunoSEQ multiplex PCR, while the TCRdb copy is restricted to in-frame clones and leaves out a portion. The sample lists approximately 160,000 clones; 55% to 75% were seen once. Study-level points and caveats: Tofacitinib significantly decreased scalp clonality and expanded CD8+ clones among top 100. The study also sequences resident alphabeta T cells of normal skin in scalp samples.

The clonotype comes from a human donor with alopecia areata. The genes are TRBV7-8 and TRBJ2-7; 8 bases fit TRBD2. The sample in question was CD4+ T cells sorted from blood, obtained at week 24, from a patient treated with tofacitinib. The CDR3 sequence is CASSLRAGESYEQYF. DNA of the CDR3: TGTGCCAGCAGCTTAAGAGCGGGGGAATCCTACGAGCAGTACTTC.